This record looks at one T cell receptor beta chain sequence and its context. This specimen comes from a study of patients and donors after allogeneic stem cell transplantation. TCRdb called the RT-PCR reads again in MiXCR, with one record for every CDR3 protein. This repertoire shows about 23,000 distinct CDR3 sequences, about 28% found once; its top ten account for approximately 50%. From germline, CDR1 is SGHVS and CDR2 FNYEAQ. Trimming removed 5 bases from V and 7 bases from J; junction bases left unmatched: 11. This CDR3 spans 15 amino acids. The V call is TRBV7-6, the J call TRBJ1-5; 7 bases fit TRBD1. The TCR comes from a human donor who was either an allogeneic HSCT recipient or a stem cell or donor lymphocyte infusion donor (not recorded which). It is not recorded whose cells these are; they may come from a transplant donor. The sequencing sample was made of blood, either unsorted or a sorted T cell fraction (not recorded which). This chain's CDR3 is CASSLTGAANQPQHF. In nucleotides, the CDR3 is TGTGCCAGCAGCCTTACAGGGGCGGCAAACCAGCCCCAGCATTTT.